What follows describes a single T cell receptor beta chain. Germline assignment: CDR1 ENHRY and CDR2 SYGVKD. The CDR3 has 13 amino acids. Trimming cost V 7 bases and J 0 bases, with 9 bases left between them. Original processing notes: Reference gene primers were amplified, and this amplification served to estimate nucleated cell counts. TCRdb keeps only in-frame clones here, not all; method: immunoSEQ multiplex PCR. The V and J calls and clone size are taken from that table; D and trimming were inferred from the DNA. The sample carries approximately 150,000 clones, roughly 84% recorded once. The sample is drawn from a study of blood T cell repertoires in COVID-19. Study in general: Acute and convalescent COVID-19 specimens originated in the United States, Italy and Spain.

The Seattle site enrolled patients during active infection and followed them longitudinally. The TCR was taken from a man younger than 45 with COVID-19, enrolled during active disease. Material: peripheral blood. The gene calls are TRBV10-3 and TRBJ1-1, with TRBD1 as a possible D gene (6 bases). Written as DNA, the CDR3 is TGTGCCATCACCCGGACAGTGAACACTGAAGCTTTCTTT. It encodes CAITRTVNTEAFF.